This passage covers 5 T cell receptor beta chains from one sample sequenced in a study of blood T cell repertoires in COVID-19. Only in-frame clones appear in the TCRdb table, and some are missing; sequencing was by immunoSEQ multiplex PCR. The sample has 150,000 to 200,000 clones; 70% to 90% are singletons. The sample comprised peripheral blood. These receptors all come from a woman between 70 and 85 years old with acute or convalescent COVID-19.

The rearrangement links TRBV27 to TRBJ1-5, with 11 bases matching TRBD1. V shed 4 bases and J 5 bases; nucleotides not matched to a gene: 4. Germline CDR1 and CDR2: MNHEY and SMNVEV (reference sequence). The CDR3 runs to 15 residues. CDR3 DNA sequence: TGTGCCAGCAGTTCAGGACAGGGGGCATATCAGCCCCAGCATTTT. Translating gives CASSSGQGAYQPQHF.

The chain recombines TRBV6-5 with TRBJ1-2; D perhaps matches TRBD1 (5 bases). Germline V lookup: CDR1 MNHEY, CDR2 SVGAGI. This CDR3 comprises 12 residues. The ends were cut back, 4 bases at V and 8 bases at J, with 11 bases in the middle. The CDR3 spells CASSFQGGGYTF. CDR3 nucleotide sequence: TGTGCCAGCAGTTTTCAGGGTGGCGGCTACACCTTC.

The DNA for the CDR3 is TGTGCCAGCCGCTCAAGCGGGGGGGCCGGCGACGGGGAGCTGTTTTTT. Its protein is CASRSSGGAGDGELFF. This chain joins TRBV9 and TRBJ2-2; TRBD2 matches 10 bases. In germline, CDR1 is SGDLS, CDR2 YYNGEE. CDR3 length equals 16 residues. Trimming took 7 bases from V and 7 from J; bases not matched to a gene: 13. Full variable domain (rest looked up from reference TRBV9 and TRBJ2-2): DSGVTQTPKHLITATGQRVTLRCSPRSGDLSVYWYQQSLDQGLQFLIQYYNGEERAKGNILERFSAQQFPDLHSELNLSSLELGDSALYFCASRSSGGAGDGELFFGEGSRLTVL.

The gene calls are TRBV19 and TRBJ1-1, with D uncertain. Germline loops: CDR1 LNHDA, CDR2 SQIVND (reference sequence). The V gene lost 1 base and the J gene lost 0 bases, with 3 bases spanning the gap. The CDR3 loop spans 13 amino acids. This CDR3 reads CASSIGVNTEAFF. In DNA form, the CDR3 reads TGTGCCAGTAGTATAGGAGTGAACACTGAAGCTTTCTTT.

This clone was counted a single time. The CDR3 sequence: CASAEGPGELFF. Written as DNA, the CDR3 is TGTGCCAGCGCGGAGGGACCCGGGGAGCTGTTTTTT. The V and J genes are TRBV2 and TRBJ2-2; D is possibly TRBD2 (6 bases). The V gene's germline CDR1 is SNHLY and CDR2 FYNNEI. The CDR3 has 12 residues. The ends were cut back, 8 bases at V and 6 bases at J, with 10 bases in the middle.